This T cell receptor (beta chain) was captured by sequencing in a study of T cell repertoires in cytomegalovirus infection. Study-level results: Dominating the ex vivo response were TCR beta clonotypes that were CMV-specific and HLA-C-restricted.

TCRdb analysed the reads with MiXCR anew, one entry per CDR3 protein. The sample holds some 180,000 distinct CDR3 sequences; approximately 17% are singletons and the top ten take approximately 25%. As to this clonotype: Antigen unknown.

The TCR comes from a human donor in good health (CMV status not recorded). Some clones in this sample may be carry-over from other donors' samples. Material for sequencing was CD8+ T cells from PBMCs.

CDR3 sequence reads: CASSGRGQRWYEQYF. The CDR3 bases are TGTGCCAGCAGTGGTCGCGGACAGCGGTGGTACGAGCAGTACTTC. V usage is TRBV12-3 or TRBV12-4 and J usage is TRBJ2-7, with D possibly TRBD1 on 6 matching bases. This CDR3 contains 15 residues. The V and J ends lost 5 bases and 4 bases respectively, with 18 bases between them.